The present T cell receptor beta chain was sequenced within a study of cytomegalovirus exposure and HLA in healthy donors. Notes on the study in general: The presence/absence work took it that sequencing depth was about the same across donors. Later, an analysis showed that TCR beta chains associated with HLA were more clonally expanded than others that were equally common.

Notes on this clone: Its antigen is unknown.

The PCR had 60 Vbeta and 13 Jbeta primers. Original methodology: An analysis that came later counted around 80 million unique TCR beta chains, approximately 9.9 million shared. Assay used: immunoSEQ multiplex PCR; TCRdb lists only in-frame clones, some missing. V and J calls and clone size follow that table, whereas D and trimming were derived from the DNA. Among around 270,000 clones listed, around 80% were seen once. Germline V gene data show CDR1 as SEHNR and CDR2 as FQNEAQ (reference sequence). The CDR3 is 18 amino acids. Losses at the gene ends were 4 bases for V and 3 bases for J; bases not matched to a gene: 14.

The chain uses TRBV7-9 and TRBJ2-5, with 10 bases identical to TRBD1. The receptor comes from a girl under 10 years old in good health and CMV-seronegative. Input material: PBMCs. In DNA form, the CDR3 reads TGTGCCAGCAGCTCAGACCGACAGGGGGCGCAGGGAAAAGAGACCCAGTACTTC. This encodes CASSSDRQGAQGKETQYF.